This T cell receptor (beta chain) stems from a study of blood T cell repertoires in COVID-19. The V end was cut by 0 bases, the J end by 4 bases, with 14 bases between. This CDR3 region has 16 residues. Germline V gives CDR1 SGHVS, CDR2 FQNEAQ. Original analysis: Amplified reference gene primers provided the basis for estimating nucleated cell counts. Using immunoSEQ multiplex PCR, the repertoire was profiled, and TCRdb retains in-frame clones only, with some absent. V and J calls plus clone size are reproduced from that table; the DNA served to infer D and trimming. The sample yields roughly 140,000 clones, 84% seen once. This clone was counted between two and nine times.

The V and J genes are TRBV7-8 and TRBJ2-3; a possible D gene is TRBD1 (6 bases). The sequence was obtained from a human donor in a cohort sampled during active COVID-19. Specimen: peripheral blood. The DNA of the CDR3 is TGTGCCAGCAGCTTAGCGCCCAGGGGATGGGCAGATACGCAGTATTTT. Amino acid sequence: CASSLAPRGWADTQYF. Using reference TRBV7-8 and TRBJ2-3 for the parts outside the CDR3, the full variable domain is GAGVSQSPRYKVAKRGQDVALRCDPISGHVSLFWYQQALGQGPEFLTYFQNEAQLDKSGLPSDRFFAERPEGSVSTLKIQRTQQEDSAVYLCASSLAPRGWADTQYFGPGTRLTVL.